This is a list of T cell receptor beta chains from one sample in a study of blood T cells in healthy people across ages. TCRdb processed the 5' RACE reads anew with MiXCR; each CDR3 protein has one entry. In the table there are some 1.1 million distinct CDR3 sequences, around two fifths of which are singletons. The sequenced sample consisted of blood. Source of these receptors: a young man in good health. Both conserved end residues are part of each CDR3. The D gene is left open where the match is weak. The listing skips clone size in some rows; elsewhere it reads once, few, many or a size class.

15	-	TRBV20-1	-	TRBJ2-7	TGCAGTGCTGGCGACGTAGTCACCCCCTACAATGAGCAGTACTTC	CSAGDVVTPYNEQYF
14	-	TRBV25-1	-	TRBJ1-4	TGTACCAGCGCCCGAAGTCAGTCGGTGGAAAAACTGTTTTTT	CTSARSQSVEKLFF
15	-	TRBV6-5	-	TRBJ1-4	TGTGCCAGCAGTTACAGTGAACAGGGAACTGAAAAACTGTTTTTT	CASSYSEQGTEKLFF
15	-	TRBV7-9	-	TRBJ1-4	TGTGCCCGCAGCTTACCCTACGCAACTAATGAAAAACTGTTTTTT	CARSLPYATNEKLFF
15	-	TRBV20-1	TRBD2	TRBJ2-3	TGCAGTGCTAGCCGGGCTAGCGGGGGCTTAGATACGCAGTATTTT	CSASRASGGLDTQYF
18	-	TRBV7-2	-	TRBJ1-1	TGTGCCAGCAGCCCTCGGGTCCAGACAGAGAGTTCGAACACTGAAGCTTTCTTT	CASSPRVQTESSNTEAFF
13	-	TRBV5-1	-	TRBJ1-1	TGCGCCAGCAGCCCGCCAAAACAGGGTGTAGCTTTCTTT	CASSPPKQGVAFF
13	-	TRBV20-1	-	TRBJ2-3	TGCAGTCCCTTGAGGGGGAACACAGATACGCAGTATTTT	CSPLRGNTDTQYF
14	few	TRBV20-1	-	TRBJ2-1	TGCAGTGCGGCCGAGGCCAGCTCCTACAATGAGCAGTTCTTC	CSAAEASSYNEQFF
13	-	TRBV2	-	TRBJ2-5	TGTGCCAGCACCTGGGCCCTTCAAGAGACCCAGTACTTC	CASTWALQETQYF
14	few	TRBV18	TRBD1	TRBJ2-1	TGTGCCAGCTCACCACCGGCCAGGGGGAATGAGCAGTTCTTC	CASSPPARGNEQFF
16	-	TRBV7-2	-	TRBJ2-5	TGTGCCAGCAGCCCCCCTTTGGGGGGAAGAGTGAATGAGCAGTACTTC	CASSPPLGGRVNEQYF
12	few	TRBV7-2	-	TRBJ1-6	TGTGCCAGCAGCTTAATACCAGAACCCCTCCACTTT	CASSLIPEPLHF
13	few	TRBV10-3	TRBD1	TRBJ2-5	TGTGCCATCAGCCGGGACAGGGTCAATGAGCAGTACTTC	CAISRDRVNEQYF
14	few	TRBV5-6	TRBD2	TRBJ2-5	TGTGCCAGCAGCCCGGGACTAGTGTTGGAGACCCAGTACTTC	CASSPGLVLETQYF
15	few	TRBV6-5	-	TRBJ1-5	TGTGCCAGCAAGGGGGACTTCTATAGCAATCAGCCCCAGCATTTT	CASKGDFYSNQPQHF
19	few	TRBV7-9	TRBD2	TRBJ2-3	TGTGCCAGCAGCTTCCCCATCGCGGTAGCGGGGGGCGACACAGATACGCAGTATTTT	CASSFPIAVAGGDTDTQYF
13	few	TRBV6-1	-	TRBJ1-1	TGTGCCAGCAGTGAACATGCGGGCACTGAAGCTTTCTTT	CASSEHAGTEAFF
13	-	TRBV6-5	-	TRBJ2-7	TGTGCCAGCAGTTACTCTATAGGAAGCGAGCAGTACTTC	CASSYSIGSEQYF
13	-	TRBV21-1	-	TRBJ2-1	TGTGCCAGCACCCCACAGGGTATTCATGAGCAGTTCTTC	CASTPQGIHEQFF
12	-	TRBV10-3	-	TRBJ2-1	TGTGCCATCAGTGATGTCGTGGATGAGCAGTTCTTC	CAISDVVDEQFF
13	-	TRBV27	-	TRBJ1-1	TGTGCCAGCAGCACAGGGACGAACACTGAAGCTTTCTTT	CASSTGTNTEAFF
15	-	TRBV7-6	TRBD1	TRBJ1-2	TGTGCCAGCAGCCCGGGGACAGGGATTAACTATGGCTACACCTTC	CASSPGTGINYGYTF
20	few	TRBV7-3	TRBD1	TRBJ2-3	TGTGCCAGCAGCTTACTAGGACAGGGGTGTCTCACACGGTGGGCAGATACGCAGTATTTT	CASSLLGQGCLTRWADTQYF
12	-	TRBV5-4	-	TRBJ1-5	TGTGCCAGCAGCTCCGATACGGGCCCCCAGCATTTT	CASSSDTGPQHF
16	-	TRBV7-9	TRBD1	TRBJ2-3	TGTGCCAGCAGCTTCGAAGGGACAGGTAGCACAGATACGCAGTATTTT	CASSFEGTGSTDTQYF
17	-	TRBV14	TRBD2	TRBJ2-7	TGTGCCAGCAGTCGGTTGACTAGCGGGGCCTTCTACAATGAGCAGTACTTC	CASSRLTSGAFYNEQYF
14	few	TRBV7-2	-	TRBJ2-7	TGTGCCAGCAGCTTAAGGGTGGGGCCAGACGAGCAGTACTTC	CASSLRVGPDEQYF
16	-	TRBV20-1	-	TRBJ2-1	TGCAGTGCTAGAGGGGGACCCTTACTTTATTACAATGAGCAGTTCTTC	CSARGGPLLYYNEQFF
12	-	TRBV24-1	-	TRBJ2-5	TGTGCCACCAGTGTAGGGGAAGAGACCCAGTACTTC	CATSVGEETQYF
13	few	TRBV21-1	-	TRBJ1-2	TGTGCCAGCAGCAGTTTTAGGAACTATGGCTACACCTTC	CASSSFRNYGYTF
15	-	TRBV18	-	TRBJ1-2	TGTGCCAGCTCACCACCGGGCAGCCTCAACTATGGCTACACCTTC	CASSPPGSLNYGYTF
16	few	TRBV9	TRBD1	TRBJ1-1	TGTGCCAGCAGCTTCCACAGGGGGCGCGGGGACACTGAAGCTTTCTTT	CASSFHRGRGDTEAFF
16	-	TRBV4-1	TRBD1	TRBJ1-4	TGCGCCAGCAGCCAAGATCAGGGGACAGTCGGTGAAAAACTGTTTTTT	CASSQDQGTVGEKLFF
15	-	TRBV6-6	-	TRBJ1-5	TGTGCCAGCAGTTACTCGAAACCCAGCAATCAGCCCCAGCATTTT	CASSYSKPSNQPQHF
14	many	TRBV12-5	TRBD1	TRBJ2-1	TGTGCTAGTGGTTTGGGACAGGGATACAATGAGCAGTTCTTC	CASGLGQGYNEQFF
16	-	TRBV6-5	-	TRBJ2-2	TGTGCCAGCAGTTACCAGACAGAGAAGAACACCGGGGAGCTGTTTTTT	CASSYQTEKNTGELFF
14	few	TRBV27	-	TRBJ1-2	TGTGCCAGCAGCCCAAACCCAGGGTTTGATGGCTACACCTTC	CASSPNPGFDGYTF
13	many	TRBV7-2	TRBD1	TRBJ1-2	TGTGCCAGCAGCCGGGGACAGGGCTATGGCTACACCTTC	CASSRGQGYGYTF
15	few	TRBV10-3	-	TRBJ2-7	TGTGCCATCAGTGAGTTGGTAGGGAAGACGCACGAGCAGTACTTC	CAISELVGKTHEQYF
13	-	TRBV20-1	-	TRBJ1-2	TGCAGTTCGTGGACGCAATCAGACTATGGCTACACCTTC	CSSWTQSDYGYTF
14	-	TRBV6-2/TRBV6-3	-	TRBJ2-5	TGTGCCAGCACCACAGGGCGGTTGGGAGAGACCCAGTACTTC	CASTTGRLGETQYF
15	-	TRBV4-3	TRBD1	TRBJ1-2	TGCGCCAGCAGCCAGGGGACAGGGGGTGACTATGGCTACACCTTC	CASSQGTGGDYGYTF
12	many	TRBV12-3/TRBV12-4	-	TRBJ2-1	TGTGCCAGCAGTTTACCCGGGTCGGAGCAGTTCTTC	CASSLPGSEQFF
14	-	TRBV5-1	-	TRBJ2-1	TGCGCCGGCAGCTCCCCAGACAGCTACAATGAGCAGTTCTTC	CAGSSPDSYNEQFF
10	few	TRBV10-3	-	TRBJ2-7	TGTGCCATCCAGGGGTACGAGCAGTACTTC	CAIQGYEQYF
16	-	TRBV7-3	TRBD2	TRBJ2-1	TGTGCCAGCAGCTTATATCTAGCGGGGGGCCCCAATGAGCAGTTCTTC	CASSLYLAGGPNEQFF
19	few	TRBV20-1	-	TRBJ1-6	TGCAGTGCCACCCCGGGGGTCTTGGACGAGAGCTCCTATAATTCACCCCTCCACTTT	CSATPGVLDESSYNSPLHF
14	few	TRBV6-2/TRBV6-3	-	TRBJ1-2	TGTGCCAGCAGTTCAGTGACGGTCCCCTACGGCTACACCTTC	CASSSVTVPYGYTF
12	few	TRBV20-1	TRBD1	TRBJ1-1	TGCAGCGAACGACAGGGCGACACTGAAGCTTTCTTT	CSERQGDTEAFF
16	-	TRBV3-1	TRBD1	TRBJ1-2	TGTGCCAGCAGCCAAGGTGCAGGGGGCGCGAACTATGGCTACACCTTC	CASSQGAGGANYGYTF
15	-	TRBV9	-	TRBJ2-3	TGTGCCAGCAGCGTAAGGTTCAGGGGTTCAGATACGCAGTATTTT	CASSVRFRGSDTQYF
15	once	TRBV7-8	-	TRBJ2-1	TGTGCCAGCAGCTTAGCGGGAGGAATCGACAATGTGCAGTTCTTC	CASSLAGGIDNVQFF